The entry below describes one TCR beta chain. Its antigen is as yet unknown. The CDR3 runs to 15 residues. The germline CDR1 and CDR2 sequences are SGHDN and FVKESK. V was pared by 2 bases and J by 2 bases, with 11 bases between. Deep-level running was used for the assay. The method was immunoSEQ multiplex PCR; TCRdb's version includes in-frame clones alone and lacks a portion of them. The sample lists approximately 320,000 clones, approximately 79% seen once, with 10% in the top ten. The data were taken from a study of shared clonotypes between healthy human individuals. Study observations and caveats: Clonotype sharing among donors was thought likely to change with sequencing depth. The low donor count limited represented genetic and exposure-history diversity.

The TCR sequence derives from a man aged 25 to 40 in good health. The chain has TRBV14 and TRBJ2-3; tentatively, D is TRBD1 (7 bases). Sequencing was done on a sample of memory CD4+ T cells sorted from blood. The subset was: CD45RA-negative fraction. DNA of the CDR3: TGTGCCAGCAGCCAAAGACAGGGACTCACAGATACGCAGTATTTT. Protein product: CASSQRQGLTDTQYF.